This T cell receptor beta chain appears in the sequencing data of a study of control samples from healthy donors and cancer patients. The V gene's germline CDR1 is SGHRS and CDR2 YFSETQ. V lost 4 bases and J lost 1, with 14 bases in between. This CDR3 is 15 amino acids long. The method was immunoSEQ multiplex PCR; TCRdb's version includes in-frame clones alone and lacks a portion of them. The profile shows 170,000 or so clones, 90% to 95% of them singletons. The specimen was blood. The receptor comes from a young man in good health. The V call is TRBV5-1, the J call TRBJ2-5; D might be TRBD2 (5 bases). The CDR3 nucleotides are TGCGCCAGCAGCCCGGGCGGGCAGCCCCAAGAGACCCAGTACTTC. Its translation: CASSPGGQPQETQYF.